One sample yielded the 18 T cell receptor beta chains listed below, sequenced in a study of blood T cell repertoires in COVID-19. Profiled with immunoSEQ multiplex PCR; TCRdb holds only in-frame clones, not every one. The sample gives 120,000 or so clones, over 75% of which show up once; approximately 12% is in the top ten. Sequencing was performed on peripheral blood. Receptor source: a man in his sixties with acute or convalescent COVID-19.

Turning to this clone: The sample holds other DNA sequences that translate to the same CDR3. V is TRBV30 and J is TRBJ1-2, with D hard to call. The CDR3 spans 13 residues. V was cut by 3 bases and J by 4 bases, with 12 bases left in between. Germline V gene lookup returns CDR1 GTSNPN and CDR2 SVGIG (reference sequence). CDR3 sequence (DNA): TGTGCCTGGAGCGTTCAAGCAGGCTATGGCTACACCTTC. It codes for CAWSVQAGYGYTF.

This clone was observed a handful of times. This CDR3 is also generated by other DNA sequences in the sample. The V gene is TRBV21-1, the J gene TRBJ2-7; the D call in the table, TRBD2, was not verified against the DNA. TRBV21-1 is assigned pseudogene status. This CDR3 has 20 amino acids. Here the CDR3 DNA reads TGTGCCAGCAGCAACGTTACCCCCGGGGGCGGTTCGCGGGGGGACTACGAGCAGTACTTC. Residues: CASSNVTPGGGSRGDYEQYF.

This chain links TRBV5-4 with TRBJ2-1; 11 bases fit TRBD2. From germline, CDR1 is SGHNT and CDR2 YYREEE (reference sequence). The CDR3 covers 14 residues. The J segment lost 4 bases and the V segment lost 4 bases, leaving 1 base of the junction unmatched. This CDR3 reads CASSGTSGYNEQFF. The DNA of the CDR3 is TGTGCCAGCAGCGGGACTAGCGGTTACAATGAGCAGTTCTTC. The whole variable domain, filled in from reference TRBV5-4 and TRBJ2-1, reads ETGVTQSPTHLIKTRGQQVTLRCSSQSGHNTVSWYQQALGQGPQFIFQYYREEENGRGNFPPRFSGLQFPNYSSELNVNALELDDSALYLCASSGTSGYNEQFFGPGTRLTVL.

The CDR3 spells CASSRVRVGTEAFF. In nucleotides, the CDR3 is TGTGCCAGCAGCCGAGTCAGGGTGGGCACTGAAGCTTTCTTT. The chain employs TRBV7-8 and TRBJ1-1; D perhaps matches TRBD1 (5 bases). V lost 5 bases and J lost 4, with 14 bases in between. The CDR3 is 14 amino acids. In germline, CDR1 is SGHVS, CDR2 FQNEAQ.

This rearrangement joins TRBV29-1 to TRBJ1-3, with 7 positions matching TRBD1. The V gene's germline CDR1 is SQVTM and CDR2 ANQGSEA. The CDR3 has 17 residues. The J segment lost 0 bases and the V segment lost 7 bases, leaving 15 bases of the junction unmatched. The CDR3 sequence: CSARSQGRGISGNTIYF. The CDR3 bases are TGCAGCGCACGGTCACAGGGGAGAGGGATCTCTGGAAACACCATATATTTT.

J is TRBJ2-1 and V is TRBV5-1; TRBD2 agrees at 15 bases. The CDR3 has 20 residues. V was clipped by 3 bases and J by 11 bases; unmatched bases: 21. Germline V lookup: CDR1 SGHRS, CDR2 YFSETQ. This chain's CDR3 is CASSYPRPGTSGRSFLKQFF. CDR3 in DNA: TGCGCCAGCAGCTACCCACGCCCCGGGACTAGCGGGAGGTCGTTCCTTAAGCAGTTCTTC.

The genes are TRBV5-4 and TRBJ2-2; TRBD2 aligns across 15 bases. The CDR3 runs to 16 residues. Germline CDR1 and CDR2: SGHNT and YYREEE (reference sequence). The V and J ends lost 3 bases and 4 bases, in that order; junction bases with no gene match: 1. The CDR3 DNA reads TGTGCCAGCAGCTCGGGACTAGCGGGAGGCACCGGGGAGCTGTTTTTT. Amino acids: CASSSGLAGGTGELFF.

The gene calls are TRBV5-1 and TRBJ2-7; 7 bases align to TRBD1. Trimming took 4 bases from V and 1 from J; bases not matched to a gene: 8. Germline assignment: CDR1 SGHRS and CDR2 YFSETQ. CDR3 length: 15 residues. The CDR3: CASSRDRVLSYEQYF. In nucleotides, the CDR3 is TGCGCCAGCAGCCGAGACAGGGTCCTATCCTACGAGCAGTACTTC.

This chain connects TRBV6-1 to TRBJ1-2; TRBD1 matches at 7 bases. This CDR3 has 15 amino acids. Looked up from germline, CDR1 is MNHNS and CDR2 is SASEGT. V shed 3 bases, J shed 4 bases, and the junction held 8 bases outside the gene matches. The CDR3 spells CASSDRTQGTYGYTF. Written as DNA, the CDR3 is TGTGCCAGCAGTGACAGAACACAGGGGACCTATGGCTACACCTTC.

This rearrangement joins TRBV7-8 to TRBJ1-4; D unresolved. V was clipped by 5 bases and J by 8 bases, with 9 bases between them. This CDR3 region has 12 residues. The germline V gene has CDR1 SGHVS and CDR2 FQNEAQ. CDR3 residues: CASSPFREKLFF. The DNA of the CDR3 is TGTGCCAGCAGCCCCTTCAGGGAAAAACTGTTTTTT.

The CDR3 DNA is TGTGCCATCGCACAGGGAGCAGGAAGAGATGGCTACACCTTC. Translating gives CAIAQGAGRDGYTF. The chain has TRBV10-3 and TRBJ1-2; D is perhaps TRBD1 (6 bases). Germline CDR1 ENHRY, CDR2 SYGVKD. There are 14 residues in the CDR3. The V end lost 8 bases, the J end lost 6 bases, and 19 bases lay between the germline ends.

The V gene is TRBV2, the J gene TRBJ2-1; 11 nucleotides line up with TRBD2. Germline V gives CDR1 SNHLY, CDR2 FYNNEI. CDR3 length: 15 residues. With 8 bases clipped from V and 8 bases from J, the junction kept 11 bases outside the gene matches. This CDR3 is CASLSATSGSYEQFF. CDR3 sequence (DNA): TGTGCCAGCCTCTCCGCCACTAGCGGGAGTTATGAGCAGTTCTTC.

CDR3 in DNA: TGTGCCAGCAGTTATCCCCTGGTGAGCGGGAGTAAGGAGCAGTACTTC. It yields the protein CASSYPLVSGSKEQYF. This sequence joins TRBV6-2 or TRBV6-3 and TRBJ2-7; 8 bases map to TRBD2. Germline V gene sequence: CDR1 MNHEY, CDR2 SVGEGT. The CDR3 length is 16 residues. J gave up 7 bases and V 3 bases, and 14 bases lay outside the gene matches.

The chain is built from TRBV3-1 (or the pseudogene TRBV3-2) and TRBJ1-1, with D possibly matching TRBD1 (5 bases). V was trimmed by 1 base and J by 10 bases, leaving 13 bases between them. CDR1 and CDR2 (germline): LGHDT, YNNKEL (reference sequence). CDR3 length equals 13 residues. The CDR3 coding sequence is TGTGCCAGCAGCCAAGTTTTGGAGGGGATAGCTTTCTTT. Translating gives CASSQVLEGIAFF.

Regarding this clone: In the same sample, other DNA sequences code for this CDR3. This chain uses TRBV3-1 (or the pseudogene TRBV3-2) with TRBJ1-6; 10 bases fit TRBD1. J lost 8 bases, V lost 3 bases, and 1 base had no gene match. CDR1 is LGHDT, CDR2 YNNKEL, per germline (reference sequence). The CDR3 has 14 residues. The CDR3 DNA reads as TGTGCCAGCAGCCAGGGGACAGGGGATTCACCCCTCCACTTT. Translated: CASSQGTGDSPLHF.

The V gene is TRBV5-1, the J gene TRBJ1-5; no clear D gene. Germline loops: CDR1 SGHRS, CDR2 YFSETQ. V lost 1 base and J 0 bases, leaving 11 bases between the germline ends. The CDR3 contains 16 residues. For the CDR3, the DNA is TGCGCCAGCAGCTTGCTCGGGTCCGGTAGCAATCAGCCCCAGCATTTT. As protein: CASSLLGSGSNQPQHF.

Here the CDR3 DNA reads TGTGCCAGCCGACTAGCGGGAGCCCTCTACGAGCAGTACTTC. Translating it yields CASRLAGALYEQYF. The V call is TRBV27, the J call TRBJ2-7; 12 nucleotides align to TRBD2. V was clipped by 8 bases and J by 3 bases; unmatched bases: 5. CDR3 length: 14 residues. Germline CDR1 MNHEY, CDR2 SMNVEV (reference sequence).

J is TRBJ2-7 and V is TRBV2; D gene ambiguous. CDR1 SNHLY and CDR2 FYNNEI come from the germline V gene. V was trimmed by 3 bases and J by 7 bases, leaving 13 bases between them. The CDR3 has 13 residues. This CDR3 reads CASSDPRGVEQYF. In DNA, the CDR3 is TGTGCCAGCAGTGACCCTCGTGGAGTGGAGCAGTACTTC.